The 6 T cell receptor beta chains reported below all come from one sample, sequenced in a study of siplizumab effects on memory and regulatory T cells. The table came from immunoSEQ multiplex PCR; TCRdb's copy has only in-frame clones and leaves some out. This sample has approximately 97,000 clones, with 92% found just once. The sample consisted of CD4+ T cells sorted from blood. These receptors were obtained from a human donor in good health.

The rearrangement joins TRBV19 to TRBJ1-1; D may be TRBD1 (5 bases). The CDR3 totals 13 residues. With 7 bases removed from V and 9 bases from J, the gap between germline ends came to 18 bases. The germline V gene encodes CDR1 LNHDA and CDR2 SQIVND (reference sequence). CDR3 protein: CASINPDSLKAFF. CDR3 DNA: TGTGCCAGTATTAACCCCGACAGTTTAAAAGCTTTCTTT. Complete variable domain (other parts from reference TRBV19 and TRBJ1-1): DGGITQSPKYLFRKEGQNVTLSCEQNLNHDAMYWYRQDPGQGLRLIYYSQIVNDFQKGDIAEGYSVSREKKESFPLTVTSAQKNPTAFYLCASINPDSLKAFFGQGTRLTVV.

This clone was recorded a few times. At one of its ends the junction is not consistent with the germline gene, which may arise from a read error. The rearrangement joins TRBV2 to TRBJ1-5; no firm D call. The germline gives CDR1 SNHLY, CDR2 FYNNEI. This CDR3 spans 13 amino acids. This CDR3 is CASSEGLDQPQHF. CDR3 sequence (DNA): TGTGCCAGCAGCGAAGGACTGGATCAGCCCCAGCATTTT.

The chain carries TRBV9 and TRBJ1-1; D possibly corresponds to TRBD1 (5 bases). Trimming left V 0 bases short and J 0 bases short, with 9 bases between. Germline CDR1 and CDR2: SGDLS and YYNGEE. CDR3 length: 15 residues. The CDR3 protein is CASSVGGRMNTEAFF. The CDR3 DNA reads as TGTGCCAGCAGCGTAGGGGGGAGGATGAACACTGAAGCTTTCTTT.

This chain links TRBV10-3 with TRBJ2-7; 9 bases fit TRBD2. The ends lost 2 bases at V and 6 bases at J; junction bases unmatched: 8. From germline, CDR1 is ENHRY and CDR2 SYGVKD. The CDR3 is made up of 15 amino acids. CDR3 coding DNA: TGTGCCATCAGTGAGGGTTTAGCGGGAGAGGGCGAGCAGTACTTC. This codes for CAISEGLAGEGEQYF.

The CDR3 DNA follows: TGCGCCAGTGGGCATACTGGCCTGAGTGACACCATATATTTT. The encoded protein is CASGHTGLSDTIYF. This chain joins TRBV10-1 and TRBJ1-3; D is uncertain. Per the germline V gene, CDR1 is WNHNN and CDR2 is SYGVQD (reference sequence). The length of the CDR3 is 14 residues. V lost 9 bases and J 8 bases, leaving 20 bases between the germline ends.

The J gene is TRBJ2-3, the V gene TRBV27; no clear D. V dropped 2 bases and J dropped 0 bases, with 6 bases sitting between them. The germline gives CDR1 MNHEY, CDR2 SMNVEV (reference sequence). The CDR3 has 14 residues. CDR3 in DNA: TGTGCCAGCAGTTTAGAACAGAGCACAGATACGCAGTATTTT. Translation gives CASSLEQSTDTQYF.